Listed below are T cell receptor beta chains from one sample, sequenced in a study of human T cells and chemical hapten exposure. Using its own MiXCR run on the RACE reads, TCRdb lists one record per CDR3 protein. The table has about 120,000 distinct CDR3 sequences, about 12% seen once. The sample was whole blood, taken in connection with sensitization to the hapten diphenylcyclopropenone (DPC). These receptors originate from a woman between 50 and 59 years old with alopecia areata. Some clones in this sample may be carry-over from other donors' samples. Both conserved end residues are part of each CDR3. A D gene is named only where the DNA matches it firmly. Clone size is not always given. Where it is, it says once, few, many or a class for expanded clones.

TGTGCCAGCAGTTTAGCCGGGGGAGCGGGAGAGCAGTACTTC,CASSLAGGAGEQYF,TRBD2,TRBV27,TRBJ2-7,-
TGTGCCAGCAGGCAAATAGGGAGTCCGCTGTTTTTT,CASRQIGSPLFF,-,TRBV2,TRBJ1-4,few
TGTGCCAGCAGTTATCGGACGTCTGAGGACTATGGCTACACCTTC,CASSYRTSEDYGYTF,-,TRBV27,TRBJ1-2,few
TGTGCCAGCAGCGTAGTTTTCGGAACTGAAGCTTTCTTT,CASSVVFGTEAFF,-,TRBV9,TRBJ1-1,-
TGTGCCAGCAGTTACTCACAGGGGGTTCCGGAGACCCAGTACTTC,CASSYSQGVPETQYF,TRBD1,TRBV6-5,TRBJ2-5,few
TGCAGCGTTGAGTCTGTAGATACGCAGTATTTT,CSVESVDTQYF,-,TRBV29-1,TRBJ2-3,-
TGTGCCAGTAGTGTCCCCCGGGAAGGGGACTATGGCTACACCTTC,CASSVPREGDYGYTF,-,TRBV19,TRBJ1-2,few
TGTGCCAGCAGTTTACCGGGACAGGGGGCAGCTGGGGCCAACGTCCTGACTTTC,CASSLPGQGAAGANVLTF,TRBD1,TRBV28,TRBJ2-6,many
TGTGCCAGCTCTCGTGACAGGGCCACTGAAGCTTTCTTT,CASSRDRATEAFF,TRBD1,TRBV18,TRBJ1-1,many
TGTGCCAGCAGCTTCGGACAGGGAGTCGATGAGCAGTTCTTC,CASSFGQGVDEQFF,TRBD1,TRBV7-9,TRBJ2-1,-
TGCGCCAGCAGCTTGGTTCTGCGGTCCAGCACAGATACGCAGTATTTT,CASSLVLRSSTDTQYF,-,TRBV5-1,TRBJ2-3,-
TGTGCCAGCAGCTCCTCTCGAGGAGAGACAGGGAGGCGCACTGAAGCTTTCTTT,CASSSSRGETGRRTEAFF,TRBD1,TRBV7-2,TRBJ1-1,few
TGTGCCAGCAGTGGGGGATCAAGGACTTATAGCAATCAGCCCCAGCATTTT,CASSGGSRTYSNQPQHF,-,TRBV6-1,TRBJ1-5,few
TGCAGTGCTAGAGATCGAGACAGGGGAACCTACGAGCAGTACTTC,CSARDRDRGTYEQYF,TRBD1,TRBV20-1,TRBJ2-7,many
TGCAGCGTTGGGGAAACGGGACAGCCCCAGCATTTT,CSVGETGQPQHF,-,TRBV29-1,TRBJ1-5,-
TGTGCCAGCTTCAAAACCCCCCGGACGGTAGCTGAAGCTTTCTTT,CASFKTPRTVAEAFF,-,TRBV18,TRBJ1-1,many
TGCAGCGTTCTTCCTTCCCCGACTAGCGGGAGTCAGTACGAGCAGTACTTC,CSVLPSPTSGSQYEQYF,TRBD2,TRBV29-1,TRBJ2-7,few
TGTGCCAGCAGCGGGGAGGGGAGCTCCTACAATGAGCAGTTCTTC,CASSGEGSSYNEQFF,TRBD2,TRBV11-1,TRBJ2-1,once
TGTGCCAGCAGCTCGACAGGGGTTCTGACCACCGGGGAGCTGTTTTTT,CASSSTGVLTTGELFF,TRBD1,TRBV5-4,TRBJ2-2,few
TGCAGCCAAACCAGGGCGAGTGTTGAGACCCAGTACTTC,CSQTRASVETQYF,-,TRBV20-1,TRBJ2-5,few
TGTGCCAGCAGTGGGCGGACTAGCGGGAGTGTTGTCGCAGATACGCAGTATTTT,CASSGRTSGSVVADTQYF,TRBD2,TRBV28,TRBJ2-3,-
TGTGCCAGCAGTCAACTAGCAGATACGCAGTATTTT,CASSQLADTQYF,-,TRBV6-2/TRBV6-3,TRBJ2-3,many
TGTGCCAGCAGCAACGAGCACGAGCAGTACTTC,CASSNEHEQYF,-,TRBV6-5,TRBJ2-7,-
TGTGCCAGCAGTTTACGAGGAACTGAGGACGAGCAGTACTTC,CASSLRGTEDEQYF,-,TRBV12-3/TRBV12-4,TRBJ2-7,many
TGTGCCAGCAGCTTGCGAGGGAGGGCCCCCTACAATGAGCAGTTCTTC,CASSLRGRAPYNEQFF,TRBD2,TRBV5-4,TRBJ2-1,few
TGTGCCAGCAGTTACTCGAAGGGGACTGCGGCAACTAATGAAAAACTGTTTTTT,CASSYSKGTAATNEKLFF,-,TRBV28,TRBJ1-4,-
TGCAGCGTGTTCTACCCTAGCGGGAGTAACATTCAGTACTTC,CSVFYPSGSNIQYF,TRBD2,TRBV29-1,TRBJ2-4,few
TGTGCCAGCAGCTTAGACATTGGACTCTCTGTGGAGTATTTT,CASSLDIGLSVEYF,-,TRBV11-2,TRBJ2-3,few